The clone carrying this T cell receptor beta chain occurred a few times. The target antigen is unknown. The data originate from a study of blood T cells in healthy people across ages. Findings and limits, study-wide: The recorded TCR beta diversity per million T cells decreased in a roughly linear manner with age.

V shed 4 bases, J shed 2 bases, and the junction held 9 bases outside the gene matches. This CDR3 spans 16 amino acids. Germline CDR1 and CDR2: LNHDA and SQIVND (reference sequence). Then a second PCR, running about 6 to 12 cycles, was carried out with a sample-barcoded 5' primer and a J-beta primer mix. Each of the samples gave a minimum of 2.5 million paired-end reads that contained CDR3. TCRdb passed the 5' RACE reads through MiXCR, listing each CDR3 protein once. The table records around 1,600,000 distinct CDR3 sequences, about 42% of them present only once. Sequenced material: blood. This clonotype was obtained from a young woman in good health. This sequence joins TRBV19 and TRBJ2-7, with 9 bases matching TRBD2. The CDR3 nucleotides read TGTGCCAGTAGTAGAGTCCCGGGACTAGCAGCCTACGAGCAGTACTTC. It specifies CASSRVPGLAAYEQYF.